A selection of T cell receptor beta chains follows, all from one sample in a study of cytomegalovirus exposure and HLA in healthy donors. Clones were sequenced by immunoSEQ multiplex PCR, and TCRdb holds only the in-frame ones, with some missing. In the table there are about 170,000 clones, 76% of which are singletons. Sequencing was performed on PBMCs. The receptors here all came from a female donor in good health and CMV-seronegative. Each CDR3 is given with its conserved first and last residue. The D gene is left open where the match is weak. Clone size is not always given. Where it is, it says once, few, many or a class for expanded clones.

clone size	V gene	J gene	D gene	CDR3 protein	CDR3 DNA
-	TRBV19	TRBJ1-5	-	CASTDSDGAGQPQHF	TGTGCCAGTACTGACTCGGACGGTGCGGGCCAGCCCCAGCATTTT
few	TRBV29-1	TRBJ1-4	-	CSVDGQGWEKLFF	TGCAGCGTTGATGGGCAGGGTTGGGAAAAACTGTTTTTT
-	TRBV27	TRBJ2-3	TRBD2	CASSLSGIDTQYF	TGTGCCAGCAGTTTAAGCGGGATAGATACGCAGTATTTT
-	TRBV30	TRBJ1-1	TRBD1	CAWTGTGNLLANTEAFF	TGTGCCTGGACCGGGACAGGGAATCTTCTAGCGAACACTGAAGCTTTCTTT
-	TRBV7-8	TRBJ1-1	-	CASRMQGTTVNTEAFF	TGTGCCAGCAGGATGCAGGGTACTACGGTGAACACTGAAGCTTTCTTT
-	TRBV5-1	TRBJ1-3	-	CASSLYASAFAGSGNTIYF	TGCGCCAGCAGCTTGTATGCATCCGCCTTCGCGGGCTCTGGAAACACCATATATTTT
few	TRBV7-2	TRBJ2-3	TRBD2	CASSFLGLAGDTQYF	TGTGCCAGCAGCTTCCTCGGACTAGCGGGAGATACGCAGTATTTT
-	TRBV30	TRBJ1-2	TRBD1	CAWSHGQGDYRTF	TGTGCCTGGAGCCATGGACAGGGGGATTACAGGACCTTC
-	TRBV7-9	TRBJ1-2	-	CASSLALDNPSTHNYGYTF	TGTGCCAGCAGCTTAGCCCTTGACAACCCTTCCACTCATAACTATGGCTACACCTTC
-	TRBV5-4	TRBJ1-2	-	CASSPVEGYGYTF	TGTGCCAGCAGCCCCGTCGAGGGCTATGGCTACACCTTC
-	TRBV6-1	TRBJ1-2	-	CASRAGSVIYGYTF	TGTGCCAGCAGGGCCGGCAGCGTTATCTATGGCTACACCTTC
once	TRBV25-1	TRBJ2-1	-	CASRGPKQFF	TGTGCCAGCAGGGGGCCTAAACAGTTCTTC
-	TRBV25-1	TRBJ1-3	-	CASSEGWGGGNTIYF	TGTGCCAGCAGTGAAGGATGGGGGGGTGGAAACACCATATATTTT
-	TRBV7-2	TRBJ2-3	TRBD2	CASSLVASGGRTDTQYF	TGTGCCAGCAGCTTAGTGGCTAGCGGGGGGAGGACAGATACGCAGTATTTT
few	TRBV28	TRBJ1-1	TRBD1	CASSGADRGDTEAFF	TGTGCCAGCAGTGGGGCCGACAGGGGTGATACTGAAGCTTTCTTT
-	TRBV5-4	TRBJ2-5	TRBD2	CASSPGLAGGGQETQYF	TGTGCCAGCAGCCCGGGACTAGCGGGGGGGGGCCAAGAGACCCAGTACTTC
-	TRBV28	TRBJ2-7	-	CASRPGTSSYEQYF	TGTGCCAGCAGACCCGGGACATCATCCTACGAGCAGTACTTC
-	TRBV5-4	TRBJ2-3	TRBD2	CASSPGLAGASTDTQYF	TGTGCCAGCAGCCCAGGACTAGCGGGGGCTAGCACAGATACGCAGTATTTT
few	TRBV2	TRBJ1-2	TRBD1	CASSEFGTGYGYTF	TGTGCCAGCAGTGAATTCGGGACAGGGTACGGCTACACCTTC
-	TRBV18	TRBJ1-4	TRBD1	CASSPRTGSGEKLFF	TGTGCCAGCTCACCGAGGACAGGGTCTGGCGAAAAACTGTTTTTT
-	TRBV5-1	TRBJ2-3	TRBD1	CASSRQGASTDTQYF	TGCGCCAGCAGCCGACAGGGGGCGAGCACAGATACGCAGTATTTT
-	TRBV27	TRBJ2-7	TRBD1	CASSFSGQGVYEQYF	TGTGCCAGCAGTTTCTCAGGACAGGGGGTCTACGAGCAGTACTTC
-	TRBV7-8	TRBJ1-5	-	CASSLRGYQPQHF	TGTGCCAGCAGCTTAAGGGGATATCAGCCCCAGCATTTT
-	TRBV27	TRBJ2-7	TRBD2	CASRRGGAGADYEQYF	TGTGCCAGCAGAAGAGGGGGAGCGGGAGCCGATTACGAGCAGTACTTC
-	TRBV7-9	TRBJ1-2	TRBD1	CASSLGQGGTF	TGTGCCAGCAGCCTAGGACAGGGGGGCACCTTC
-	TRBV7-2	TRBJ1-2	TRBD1	CASSPHRGLGYTF	TGTGCCAGCAGCCCCCACAGGGGCCTTGGCTACACCTTC
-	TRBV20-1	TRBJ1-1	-	CSAARGTEAFF	TGCAGTGCTGCCAGGGGCACAGAAGCTTTCTTT
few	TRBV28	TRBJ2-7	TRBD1	CASSGQGRYEQYF	TGTGCCAGCTCAGGACAGGGGAGGTACGAGCAGTACTTC
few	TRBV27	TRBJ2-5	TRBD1	CASSQTQGAQYF	TGTGCCAGCAGTCAGACTCAGGGGGCCCAGTACTTC
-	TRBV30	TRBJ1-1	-	CAWSAGQNTEAFF	TGTGCCTGGAGTGCAGGGCAGAACACTGAAGCTTTCTTT
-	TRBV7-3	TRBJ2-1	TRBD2	CASSTGTSGGANEQFF	TGTGCCAGCAGCACAGGGACTAGCGGGGGGGCAAATGAGCAGTTCTTC
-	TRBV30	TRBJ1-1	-	CAWSVSWGVNTEAFF	TGTGCCTGGAGTGTTAGTTGGGGAGTGAACACTGAAGCTTTCTTT
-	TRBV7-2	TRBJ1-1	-	CASSSDFSTEAFF	TGTGCCAGCAGCTCGGACTTTAGCACTGAAGCTTTCTTT
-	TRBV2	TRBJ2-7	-	CASSQTYEQYF	TGTGCCAGCAGTCAAACCTACGAGCAGTACTTC
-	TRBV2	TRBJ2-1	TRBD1	CAIQGAWNNEQFF	TGTGCCATACAGGGGGCTTGGAACAATGAGCAGTTCTTC
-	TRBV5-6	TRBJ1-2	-	CASSLGELYGYTF	TGTGCCAGCAGCTTAGGGGAACTCTATGGCTACACCTTC
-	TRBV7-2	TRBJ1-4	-	CASSSRGGPGEKLFF	TGTGCCAGCAGCTCCCGGGGGGGGCCAGGGGAAAAACTGTTTTTT